The T cell receptor (beta chain) described here comes from a study of T cells after yellow fever vaccination. CDR1 is SEHNR, CDR2 FQNEAQ, per germline (reference sequence). This CDR3 is 12 amino acids long. J lost 5 bases, V lost 8 bases, and 2 bases had no gene match. One entry per CDR3 protein results from TCRdb running MiXCR on the 5' RACE reads. The sample holds 200,000 or so distinct CDR3 sequences, less than 7.5% seen once. The clonotype was recovered from a man under 40 who received the YFV17D yellow fever vaccine. The input for sequencing was CD4+ T cells sorted from PBMCs, taken on the day of the yellow fever booster vaccination. The V call is TRBV7-9, the J call TRBJ2-3, with TRBD2 identical over 9 bases. The chain's CDR3 is CASLLAGDTQYF. CDR3 DNA: TGTGCCAGCCTACTAGCGGGAGATACGCAGTATTTT.